A single sample gave rise to the 4 T cell receptor beta chains below, sequenced in a study of blood T cell repertoires in COVID-19. TCRdb keeps only in-frame clones here, not all; method: immunoSEQ multiplex PCR. The table has approximately 130,000 clones, approximately 84% seen once; the top ten hold 10% to 15%. The specimen was peripheral blood. Receptors were obtained from a human donor in a cohort sampled during active COVID-19.

The chain recombines TRBV9 with TRBJ1-6; 11 bases align to TRBD1. The CDR3 runs 18 residues. Germline CDR1 and CDR2: SGDLS and YYNGEE. Germline trimming cut 4 bases from V and 7 bases from J; bases unmatched to any gene: 13. The CDR3 loop is CASSQDRGPTPGNSPLHF. The CDR3 bases are TGTGCCAGCAGCCAGGACAGGGGGCCGACCCCGGGGAATTCACCCCTCCACTTT.

This clone was seen only a few times. CDR3 coding DNA: TGTGCCAGCAGCTTAGAGGCAGGGGGCCAGGGTCAGCCCCAGCATTTT. Its translation: CASSLEAGGQGQPQHF. V gene TRBV7-9 combines with J gene TRBJ1-5; 8 positions match TRBD1. Germline lookup yields CDR1 SEHNR and CDR2 FQNEAQ (reference sequence). The CDR3 contains 16 residues. V dropped 1 base and J dropped 6; count of bases not matched to a gene: 8.

This sequence joins TRBV24-1 and TRBJ2-7, with 7 positions matching TRBD1. CDR1 KGHDR and CDR2 SFDVKD come from the germline V gene. CDR3 length equals 16 residues. J gave up 0 bases and V 1 base, and 5 bases lay outside the gene matches. This CDR3 is CATSDFQGVSSYEQYF. The CDR3 region has the DNA TGTGCCACCAGTGATTTCCAGGGGGTTAGCTCCTACGAGCAGTACTTC.

The chain has TRBV7-9 and TRBJ2-1, with 8 bases lining up with TRBD2. CDR3 size: 16 residues. From germline, CDR1 is SEHNR and CDR2 FQNEAQ (reference sequence). The trim removed 1 base at V and 2 bases at J, leaving 4 bases unmatched. The CDR3 loop reads CASSLGSGGTYNEQFF. Here the CDR3 DNA reads TGTGCCAGCAGCTTAGGGAGCGGGGGTACCTACAATGAGCAGTTCTTC.